Listed below are T cell receptor beta chains from one sample, sequenced in a study of Ad26.COV2.S vaccination and SARS-CoV-2 variants. Some clones are missing from TCRdb's copy, which holds only in-frame ones; the method was immunoSEQ multiplex PCR. The table has about 480,000 clones, around nine tenths seen once; the top ten hold 9.5% to 15%. The sample consisted of peripheral blood, taken in a trial of Ad26.COV2.S vaccine versus placebo. Receptor source: a person between 18 and 65 years old who received the Ad26.COV2.S COVID-19 vaccine or a placebo. Each CDR3 is given with its conserved first and last residue. Each record gives: V gene, clone size, J gene, D gene, CDR3 DNA, CDR3 protein. D genes are given only for firm matches. For some rows the clone size is stated as once, few or many, or as a class when expanded; others skip it.

V: TRBV19
size: NA
J: TRBJ1-3
D: NA
DNA: TGTGCCAGTAGTACACGGGACCGAAGAAACACCATATATTTT
CDR3: CASSTRDRRNTIYF

V: TRBV7-9
size: NA
J: TRBJ2-2
D: NA
DNA: TGTGCCAGCAGCTCCCCAACGTCCAGCTCGACCGGGGTGACCGGGGAGCTGTTTTTT
CDR3: CASSSPTSSSTGVTGELFF

V: TRBV20-1
size: once
J: TRBJ2-7
D: NA
DNA: TGCAGTGCCACGCAGGGCCCCGAGCAGTACTTC
CDR3: CSATQGPEQYF

V: TRBV7-2
size: NA
J: TRBJ1-1
D: NA
DNA: TGTGCCAGCAGCTTAGAGATAGGGGCTTACGCTGAAGCTTTCTTT
CDR3: CASSLEIGAYAEAFF

V: TRBV28
size: once
J: TRBJ1-2
D: NA
DNA: TGTGCCAGCAGGACGGGTAACTATGGCTACACCTTC
CDR3: CASRTGNYGYTF

V: TRBV5-4
size: NA
J: TRBJ2-5
D: NA
DNA: TGTGCCAGCAGCTTCCCCAGAGGCGGGGAAGAGACCCAGTACTTC
CDR3: CASSFPRGGEETQYF

V: TRBV7-2
size: NA
J: TRBJ2-7
D: NA
DNA: TGTGCCAGCAGCTTAGACCGGGTGAGGTACGAGCAGTACTTC
CDR3: CASSLDRVRYEQYF

V: TRBV10-3
size: NA
J: TRBJ2-3
D: TRBD2
DNA: TGTGCCATCAGGGCCTGGGCGGGAGGGTTGTTATCGGATACGCAGTATTTT
CDR3: CAIRAWAGGLLSDTQYF

V: TRBV1
size: NA
J: TRBJ2-1
D: NA
DNA: TGCACCAGCAGCCAAGACACGGTGGGTGGGCCGGGATCCTACAATGAGCAGTTCTTC
CDR3: CTSSQDTVGGPGSYNEQFF

V: TRBV9
size: NA
J: TRBJ2-2
D: NA
DNA: TGTGCCAGCAGCGTAGCTGCAACGCCCTCCACCGGGGAGCTGTTTTTT
CDR3: CASSVAATPSTGELFF

V: TRBV11-1
size: NA
J: TRBJ2-6
D: NA
DNA: TGTGCCAGCAGCTTAGTAAGTGGCTCTGGGGCCAACGTCCTGACTTTC
CDR3: CASSLVSGSGANVLTF

V: TRBV5-6
size: NA
J: TRBJ2-1
D: NA
DNA: TGTGCCAGCAGCTTGGTGGGGCGCTACAATGAGCAGTTCTTC
CDR3: CASSLVGRYNEQFF

V: TRBV24-1
size: NA
J: TRBJ2-1
D: TRBD2
DNA: TGTGCCACCAGTGACGCCGGGACTAGCGGCCCCTACAATGAGCAGTTCTTC
CDR3: CATSDAGTSGPYNEQFF